The source of this T cell receptor beta chain is a study of T-cell reconstitution after alpha-beta-depleted transplantation in children (dated by TCRdb to the mid-2010s). Concerning the study at large: T-cell immune reconstitution after TCRalphabeta/CD19-depleted allogeneic hematopoietic cell transplantation in children was quantitatively tracked in the study by means of TCR repertoire profiling.

To prepare the library, PCR was applied. Sequencing instrument: Illumina HiSeq 2500. Molecular barcoding was employed in the preparation of TCR libraries, with unique molecular identifiers being used to normalize TCRbeta repertoire quantification. TCRdb redid the processing of the public reads, applying fastp at Q25 and MiXCR, and retained in-frame beta chains. Here each entry gathers all rows of one CDR3 protein and keeps the most common genes and DNA. A total of 600,000 to 700,000 distinct CDR3 sequences appear in this sample, about 15% of them only once. Approximately 1.1% of the sample goes to the ten largest clones. To note about this clonotype: Its target antigen remains unknown. No much larger clone is present one base from it, and per-base qualities are unavailable.

The germline V gene (reference sequence) gives CDR1 as DFQATT and CDR2 as SNEGSKA. Spanning cysteine to phenylalanine, the CDR3 consists of 14 amino acids. This entry keeps only the CDR3 DNA: 42 bases, framed from base 1. Trimming costs V 1 base and J 7 bases, and their ends lie 16 bases apart. Here the sequenced sample was PBMCs from the stem cell graft donor, taken from the stem cell graft. The receptor comes from a human donor who donated a stem cell graft to a child with acute myeloid leukemia. This sequence uses TRBV20-1 and TRBJ2-5; the D call could be TRBD1 or TRBD2, with each sharing 5 bases. The CDR3 protein sequence reads: CSARGWMGDWTQYF. The nucleotide sequence reads TGCAGTGCTAGAGGTTGGATGGGGGATTGGACCCAGTACTTC.